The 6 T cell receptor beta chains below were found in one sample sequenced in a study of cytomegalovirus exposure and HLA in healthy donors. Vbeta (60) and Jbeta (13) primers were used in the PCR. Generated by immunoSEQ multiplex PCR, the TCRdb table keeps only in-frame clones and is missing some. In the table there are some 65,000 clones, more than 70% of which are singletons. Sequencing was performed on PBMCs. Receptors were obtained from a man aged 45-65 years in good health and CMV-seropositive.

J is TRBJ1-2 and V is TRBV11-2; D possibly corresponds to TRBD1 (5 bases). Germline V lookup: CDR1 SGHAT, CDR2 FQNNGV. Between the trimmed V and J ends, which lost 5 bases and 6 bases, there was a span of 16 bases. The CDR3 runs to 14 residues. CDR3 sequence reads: CASSRLQPTDGYTF. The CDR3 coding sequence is TGTGCCAGCAGCCGACTCCAACCGACAGATGGCTACACCTTC.

The DNA of the CDR3 is TGTGCCAGCAGCTCACAACAGGGTATCTATGGCTACACCTTC. Its translation is CASSSQQGIYGYTF. This sequence joins TRBV5-8 and TRBJ1-2, with D perhaps matching TRBD1 (6 bases). Trimming removed 3 bases from V and 4 bases from J, with 13 bases in between. CDR3 size: 14 residues. Germline CDR1 reads SGHTS; CDR2 reads YDEGEE.

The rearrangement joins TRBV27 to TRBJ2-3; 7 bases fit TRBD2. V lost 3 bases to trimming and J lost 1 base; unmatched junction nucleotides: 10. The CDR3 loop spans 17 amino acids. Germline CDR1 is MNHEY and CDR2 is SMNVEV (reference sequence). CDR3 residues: CASSLVRGVRGTDTQYF. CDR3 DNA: TGTGCCAGCAGTTTGGTTCGGGGGGTGCGGGGCACAGATACGCAGTATTTT.

CDR3 region: CASSVSETNTEAFF. The CDR3 coding sequence is TGTGCCAGCAGCGTCAGCGAAACGAACACTGAAGCTTTCTTT. The rearrangement uses TRBV9 and TRBJ1-1; D remains ambiguous. V was clipped by 2 bases and J by 1 base, with 9 bases between them. The CDR3 is 14 residues long. CDR1 is SGDLS, CDR2 YYNGEE, per germline.

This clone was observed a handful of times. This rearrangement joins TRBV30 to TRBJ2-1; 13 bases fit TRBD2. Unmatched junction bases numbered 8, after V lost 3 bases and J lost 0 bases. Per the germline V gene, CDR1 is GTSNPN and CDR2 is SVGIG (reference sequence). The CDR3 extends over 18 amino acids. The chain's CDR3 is CAWSRARTSGGSYNEQFF. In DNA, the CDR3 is TGTGCCTGGAGCCGCGCCCGGACTAGCGGGGGCTCCTACAATGAGCAGTTCTTC. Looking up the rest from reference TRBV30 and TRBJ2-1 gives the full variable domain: SQTIHQWPATLVQPVGSPLSLECTVEGTSNPNLYWYRQAAGRGLQLLFYSVGIGQISSEVPQNLSASRPQDRQFILSSKKLLLSDSGFYLCAWSRARTSGGSYNEQFFGPGTRLTVL.

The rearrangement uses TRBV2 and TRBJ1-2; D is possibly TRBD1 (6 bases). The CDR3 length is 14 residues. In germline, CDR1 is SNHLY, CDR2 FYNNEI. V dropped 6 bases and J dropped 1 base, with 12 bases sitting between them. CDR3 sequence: CASRDSTFNYGYTF. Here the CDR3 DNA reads TGTGCCAGCAGGGACAGCACCTTTAACTATGGCTACACCTTC.